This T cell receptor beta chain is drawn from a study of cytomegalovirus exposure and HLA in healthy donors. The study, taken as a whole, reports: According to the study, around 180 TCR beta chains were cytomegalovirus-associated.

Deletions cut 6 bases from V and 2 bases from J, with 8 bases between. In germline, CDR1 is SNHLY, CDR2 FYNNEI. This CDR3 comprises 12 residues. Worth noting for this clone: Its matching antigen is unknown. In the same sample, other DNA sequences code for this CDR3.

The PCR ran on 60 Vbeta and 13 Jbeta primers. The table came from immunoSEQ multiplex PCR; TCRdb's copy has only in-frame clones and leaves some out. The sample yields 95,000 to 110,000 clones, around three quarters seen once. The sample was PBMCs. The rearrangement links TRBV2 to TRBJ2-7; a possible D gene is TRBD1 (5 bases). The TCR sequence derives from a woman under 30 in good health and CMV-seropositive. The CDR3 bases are TGTGCCAGCAGGGGGCAGGCCTACGAGCAGTACTTC. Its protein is CASRGQAYEQYF.